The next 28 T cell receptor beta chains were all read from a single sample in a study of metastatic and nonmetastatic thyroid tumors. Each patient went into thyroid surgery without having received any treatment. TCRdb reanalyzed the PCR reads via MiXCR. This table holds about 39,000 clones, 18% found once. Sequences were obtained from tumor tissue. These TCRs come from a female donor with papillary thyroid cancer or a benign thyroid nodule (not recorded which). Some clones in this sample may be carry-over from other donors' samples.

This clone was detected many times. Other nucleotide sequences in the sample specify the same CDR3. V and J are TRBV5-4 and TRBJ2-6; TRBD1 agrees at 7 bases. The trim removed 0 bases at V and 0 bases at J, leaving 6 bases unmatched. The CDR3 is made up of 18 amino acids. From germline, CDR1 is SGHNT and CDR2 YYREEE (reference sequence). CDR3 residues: CASSLVGGPLSGANVLTF. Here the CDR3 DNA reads TGTGCCAGCAGCTTGGTAGGGGGCCCACTCTCTGGGGCCAACGTCCTGACTTTC.

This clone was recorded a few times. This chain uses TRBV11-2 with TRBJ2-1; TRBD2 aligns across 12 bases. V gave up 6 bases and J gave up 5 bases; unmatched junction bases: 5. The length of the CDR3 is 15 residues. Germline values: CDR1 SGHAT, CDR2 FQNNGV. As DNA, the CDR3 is TGTGCCAGCAGTCGACGACTAGCGGGGGACAATGAGCAGTTCTTC. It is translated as CASSRRLAGDNEQFF.

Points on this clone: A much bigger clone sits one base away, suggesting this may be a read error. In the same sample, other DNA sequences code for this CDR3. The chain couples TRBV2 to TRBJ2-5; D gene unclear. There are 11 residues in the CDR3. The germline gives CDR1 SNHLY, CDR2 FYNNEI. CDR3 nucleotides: TGTGCCAGCAGCCTCAAAGAGACACAGTACTTC. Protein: CASSLKETQYF.

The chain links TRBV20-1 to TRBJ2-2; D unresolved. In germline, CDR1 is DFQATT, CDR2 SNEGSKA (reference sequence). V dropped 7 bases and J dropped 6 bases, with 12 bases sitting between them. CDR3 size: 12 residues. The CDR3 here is CSGTCGPGELFF. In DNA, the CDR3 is TGCAGTGGGACCTGTGGGCCCGGGGAGCTGTTTTTT.

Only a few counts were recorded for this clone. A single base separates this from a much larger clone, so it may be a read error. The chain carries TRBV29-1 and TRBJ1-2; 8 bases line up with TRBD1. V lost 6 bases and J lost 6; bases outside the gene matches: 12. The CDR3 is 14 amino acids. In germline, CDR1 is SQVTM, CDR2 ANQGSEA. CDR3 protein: CSVAQGARRNGYTF. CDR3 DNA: TGCAGCGTAGCCCAGGGGGCGCGACGGAATGGCTACACCTTC.

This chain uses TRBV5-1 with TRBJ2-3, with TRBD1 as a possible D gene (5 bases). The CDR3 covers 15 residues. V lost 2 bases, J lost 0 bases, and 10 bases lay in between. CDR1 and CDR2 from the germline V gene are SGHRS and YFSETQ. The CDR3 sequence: CASSLLRESTDTQYF. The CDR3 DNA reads TGCGCCAGCAGCTTACTCAGGGAAAGCACAGATACGCAGTATTTT.

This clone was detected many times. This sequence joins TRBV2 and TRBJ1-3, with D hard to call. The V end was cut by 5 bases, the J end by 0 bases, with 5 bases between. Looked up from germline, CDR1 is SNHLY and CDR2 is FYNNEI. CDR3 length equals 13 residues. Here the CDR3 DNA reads TGTGCCAGCAGTTCTTTCTCTGGAAACACCATATATTTT. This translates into CASSSFSGNTIYF.

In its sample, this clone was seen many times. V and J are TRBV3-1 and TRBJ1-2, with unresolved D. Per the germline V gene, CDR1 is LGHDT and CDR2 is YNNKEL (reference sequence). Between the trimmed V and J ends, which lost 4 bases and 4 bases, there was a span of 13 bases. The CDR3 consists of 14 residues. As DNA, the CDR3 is TGTGCCAGCAGCCTTCGACGGCAGCTCTATGGCTACACCTTC. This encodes CASSLRRQLYGYTF.

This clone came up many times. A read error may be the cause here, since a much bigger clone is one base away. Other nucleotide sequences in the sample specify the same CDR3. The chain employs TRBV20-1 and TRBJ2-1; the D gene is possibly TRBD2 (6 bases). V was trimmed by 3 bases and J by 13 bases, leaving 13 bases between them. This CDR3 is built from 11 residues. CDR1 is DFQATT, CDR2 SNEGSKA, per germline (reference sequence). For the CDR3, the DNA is TGCAGTGCTAGTGAATTAGCGGAACAGTTCTTC. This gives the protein CSASELAEQFF.

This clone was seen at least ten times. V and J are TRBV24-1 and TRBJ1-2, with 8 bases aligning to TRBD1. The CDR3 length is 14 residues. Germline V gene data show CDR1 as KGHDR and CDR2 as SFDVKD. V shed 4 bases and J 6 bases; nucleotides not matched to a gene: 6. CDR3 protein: CATSDPDRVNGYTF. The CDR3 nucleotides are TGTGCCACCAGTGACCCGGACAGGGTTAATGGCTACACCTTC.

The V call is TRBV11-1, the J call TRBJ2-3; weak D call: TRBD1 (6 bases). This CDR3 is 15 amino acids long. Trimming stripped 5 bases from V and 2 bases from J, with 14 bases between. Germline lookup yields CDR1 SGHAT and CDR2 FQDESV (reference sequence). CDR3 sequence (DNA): TGTGCCAGCAGCCCTAGGACAGAATCCACAGATACGCAGTATTTT. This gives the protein CASSPRTESTDTQYF.

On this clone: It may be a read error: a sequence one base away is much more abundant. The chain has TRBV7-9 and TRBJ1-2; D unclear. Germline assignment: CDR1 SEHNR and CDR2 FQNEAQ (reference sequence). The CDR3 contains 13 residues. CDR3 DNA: TGTGCCGGCAGCCCAGATTGTGGGTATGGCTACACCTTC. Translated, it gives CAGSPDCGYGYTF. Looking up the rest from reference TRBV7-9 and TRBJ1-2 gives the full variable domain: DTGVSQNPRHKITKRGQNVTFRCDPISEHNRLYWYRQTLGQGPEFLTYFQNEAQLEKSRLLSDRFSAERPKGSFSTLEIQRTEQGDSAMYLCAGSPDCGYGYTFGSGTRLTVV.

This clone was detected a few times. The CDR3 loop reads CASSLVGVCYTF. The CDR3 DNA is TGTGCCAGCAGTTTAGTAGGGGTCTGCTACACCTTC. V is TRBV27 and J is TRBJ1-2; maybe TRBD1 (5 bases). The CDR3 runs to 12 residues. With 2 bases removed from V and 9 bases from J, the gap between germline ends came to 10 bases. Germline CDR1 reads MNHEY; CDR2 reads SMNVEV (reference sequence).

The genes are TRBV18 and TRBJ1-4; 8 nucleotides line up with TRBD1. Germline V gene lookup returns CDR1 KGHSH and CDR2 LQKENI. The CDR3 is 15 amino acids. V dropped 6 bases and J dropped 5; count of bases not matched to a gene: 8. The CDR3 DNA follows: TGTGCCAGCTCTCTGATGGGACAGGCAAATGAAAAACTGTTTTTT. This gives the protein CASSLMGQANEKLFF. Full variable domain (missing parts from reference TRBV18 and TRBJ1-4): NAGVMQNPRHLVRRRGQEARLRCSPMKGHSHVYWYRQLPEEGLKFMVYLQKENIIDESGMPKERFSAEFPKEGPSILRIQQVVRGDSAAYFCASSLMGQANEKLFFGSGTQLSVL.

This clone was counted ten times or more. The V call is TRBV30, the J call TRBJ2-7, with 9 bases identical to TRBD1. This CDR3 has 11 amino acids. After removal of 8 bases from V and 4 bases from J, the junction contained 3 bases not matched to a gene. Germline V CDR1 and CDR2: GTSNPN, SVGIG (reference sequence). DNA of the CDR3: TGTGCCGGGACAGGGAATTACGAGCAGTACTTC. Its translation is CAGTGNYEQYF.

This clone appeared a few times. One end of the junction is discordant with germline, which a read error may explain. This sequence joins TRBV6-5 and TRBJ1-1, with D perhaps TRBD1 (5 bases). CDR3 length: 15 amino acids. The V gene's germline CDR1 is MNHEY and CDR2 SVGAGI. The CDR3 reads CASSYSGGTGGEAFF. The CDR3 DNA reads TGTGCCAGCAGTTACTCCGGGGGGACGGGTGGTGAAGCATTCTTT.

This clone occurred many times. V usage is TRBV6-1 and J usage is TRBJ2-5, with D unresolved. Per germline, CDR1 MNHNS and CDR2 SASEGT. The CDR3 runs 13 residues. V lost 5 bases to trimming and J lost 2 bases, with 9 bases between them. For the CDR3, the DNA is TGTGCCAGCAGTATGACCAATCAAGAGACCCAGTACTTC. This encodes CASSMTNQETQYF.

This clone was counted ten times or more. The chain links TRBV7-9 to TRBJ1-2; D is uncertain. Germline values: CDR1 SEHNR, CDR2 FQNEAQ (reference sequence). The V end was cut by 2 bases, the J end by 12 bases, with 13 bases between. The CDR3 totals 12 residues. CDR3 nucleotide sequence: TGTGCCAGCAGCTTAAATACCCGAGAGCACACCTTC. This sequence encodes CASSLNTREHTF.

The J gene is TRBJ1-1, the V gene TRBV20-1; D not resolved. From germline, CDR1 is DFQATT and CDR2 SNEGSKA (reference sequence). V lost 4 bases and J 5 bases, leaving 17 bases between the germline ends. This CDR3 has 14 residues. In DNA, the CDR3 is TGCAGTGCTACCCGACATGCAATTGCGACTGAAGCTTTCTTT. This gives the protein CSATRHAIATEAFF.

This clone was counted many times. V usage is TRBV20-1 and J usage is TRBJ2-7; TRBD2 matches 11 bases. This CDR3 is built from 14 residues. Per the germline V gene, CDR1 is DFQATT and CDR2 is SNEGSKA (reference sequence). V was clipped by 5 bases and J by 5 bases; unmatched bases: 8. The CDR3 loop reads CSAGRLAGKNEQYF. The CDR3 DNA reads TGCAGTGCTGGAAGACTAGCGGGAAAGAACGAGCAGTACTTC.

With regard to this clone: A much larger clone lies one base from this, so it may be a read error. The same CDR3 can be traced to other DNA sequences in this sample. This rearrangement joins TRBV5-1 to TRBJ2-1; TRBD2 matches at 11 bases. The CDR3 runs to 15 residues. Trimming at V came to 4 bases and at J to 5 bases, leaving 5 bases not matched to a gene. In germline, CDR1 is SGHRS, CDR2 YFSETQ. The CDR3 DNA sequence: TGCGCCAGCAGCCCCCTAGCGGGAGGAAACAATGAGCAGTTCTTC. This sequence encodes CASSPLAGGNNEQFF.

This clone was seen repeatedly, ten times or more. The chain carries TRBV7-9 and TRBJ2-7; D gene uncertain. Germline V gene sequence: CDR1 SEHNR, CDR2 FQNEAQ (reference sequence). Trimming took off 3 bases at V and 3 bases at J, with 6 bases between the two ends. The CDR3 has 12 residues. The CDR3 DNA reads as TGTGCCAGCAGCTTTGACCGCTACGAGCAGTACTTC. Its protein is CASSFDRYEQYF.

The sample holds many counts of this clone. The CDR3 DNA reads TGCGCCAGCAGCCGGGGAGACAGTAGCAATCAGCCCCAGCATTTT. Amino acid sequence: CASSRGDSSNQPQHF. This rearrangement joins TRBV5-1 to TRBJ1-5, with a weak D call TRBD1 (5 bases). V shed 4 bases and J shed 0 bases, with 11 bases lying between them. CDR3 size: 15 residues. Germline assignment: CDR1 SGHRS and CDR2 YFSETQ.

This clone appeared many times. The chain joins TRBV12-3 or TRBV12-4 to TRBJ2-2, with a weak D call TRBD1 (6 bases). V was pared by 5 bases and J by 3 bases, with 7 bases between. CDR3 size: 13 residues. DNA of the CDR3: TGTGCCAGCAGTAGACAGGACACCGGGGAGCTGTTTTTT. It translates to CASSRQDTGELFF.

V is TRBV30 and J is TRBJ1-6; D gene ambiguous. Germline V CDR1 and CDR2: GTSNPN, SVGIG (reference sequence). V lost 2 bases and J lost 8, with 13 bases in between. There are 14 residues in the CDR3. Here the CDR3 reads CAWSKYGAYSPLHF. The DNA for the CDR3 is TGTGCCTGGAGTAAGTACGGAGCGTATTCACCCCTCCACTTT.

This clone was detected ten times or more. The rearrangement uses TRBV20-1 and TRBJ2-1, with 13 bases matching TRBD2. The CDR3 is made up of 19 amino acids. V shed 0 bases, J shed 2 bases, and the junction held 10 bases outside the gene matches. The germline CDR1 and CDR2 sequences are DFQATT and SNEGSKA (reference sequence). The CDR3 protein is CSARDPGLAGIPAYNEQFF. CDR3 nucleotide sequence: TGCAGTGCTAGAGATCCGGGACTAGCGGGAATTCCCGCCTACAATGAGCAGTTCTTC.

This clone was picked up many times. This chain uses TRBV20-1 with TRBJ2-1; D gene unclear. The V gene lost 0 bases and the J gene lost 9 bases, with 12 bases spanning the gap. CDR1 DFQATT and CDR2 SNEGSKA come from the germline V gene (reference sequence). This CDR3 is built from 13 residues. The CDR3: CSARDQGLSEQFF. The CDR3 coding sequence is TGCAGTGCTAGAGATCAAGGGCTGAGTGAGCAGTTCTTC.

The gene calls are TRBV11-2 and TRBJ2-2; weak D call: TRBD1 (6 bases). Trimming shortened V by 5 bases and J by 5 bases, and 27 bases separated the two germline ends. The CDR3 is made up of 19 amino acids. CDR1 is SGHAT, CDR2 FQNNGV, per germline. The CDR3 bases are TGTGCCAGCAGCCCGACAGGTTGGGGCGTTTCCGGTAGGACCGGGGAGCTGTTTTTT. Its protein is CASSPTGWGVSGRTGELFF.